The 28 T cell receptor beta chains below all came from one sample that was sequenced in a study (dated by TCRdb to between 2014 and 2017). The protocol used for the library was 5' RACE. The instrument given in TCRdb is Illumina MiSeq. TCRdb handled the public reads itself, with Q25 trimming in fastp and clone calling in MiXCR, and kept productive beta chains. Duplicate CDR3 protein sequences are folded into a single record with the most common DNA and genes. The sample table records approximately 40,000 distinct CDR3 sequences; approximately 17% of these occur just once. The ten largest clonotypes hold roughly 2.8% of the sample. Material for sequencing was naive CD4+ T cells sorted from a lymph node. Taken with the paper, the label for cell subset or site translates to: naive CD4+ T cells, CD4+CD45RA+CD25-. The receptor set was obtained from a female donor with breast cancer.

Many counts were recorded for this clonotype. This rearrangement joins TRBV7-3 to TRBJ1-2; 7 bases map to TRBD1. V shed 5 bases and J 3 bases; nucleotides not matched to a gene: 9. The germline CDR1 and CDR2 sequences are SGHTA and FQGTGA. This CDR3 has 15 residues. This CDR3 is CASSHSGGEDYGYTF. CDR3 coding DNA: TGTGCCAGCAGCCACTCAGGGGGGGAAGACTATGGCTACACCTTC.

As regards this clonotype: A much larger clone differs from this one at a single base, so this may be a read error. The rearrangement links TRBV2 to TRBJ2-3, with D uncertain. Germline-derived CDR1 and CDR2 are SNHLY and FYNNEI. CDR3 length equals 15 residues. V lost 7 bases and J lost 6, with 20 bases in between. The CDR3 DNA sequence: TGTGCCAGCAATGCGGCAGGAATCCCCCCGGATACGCAGTATTTT. Protein: CASNAAGIPPDTQYF. Using reference TRBV2 and TRBJ2-3 for the parts outside the CDR3, the full variable domain is EPEVTQTPSHQVTQMGQEVILRCVPISNHLYFYWYRQILGQKVEFLVSFYNNEISEKSEIFDDQFSVERPDGSNFTLKIRSTKLEDSAMYFCASNAAGIPPDTQYFGPGTRLTVL.

This clonotype has only a few counts. This sequence joins TRBV5-1 and TRBJ2-7; TRBD1 agrees at 8 bases. CDR3 length: 16 amino acids. Trimming removed 2 bases from V and 7 bases from J; junction bases left unmatched: 14. CDR1 and CDR2 (germline): SGHRS, YFSETQ. CDR3 sequence: CASSLPRFQGAGEQYF. The DNA of the CDR3 is TGCGCCAGCAGCTTACCCCGATTTCAGGGGGCGGGTGAGCAGTACTTC.

This clonotype was found many times. The rearrangement links TRBV5-1 to TRBJ2-3; 7 nucleotides align to TRBD2. Germline CDR1 and CDR2: SGHRS and YFSETQ. The CDR3 totals 14 residues. J was trimmed by 3 bases and V by 4 bases; bases with no gene match: 5. DNA for the CDR3: TGCGCCAGCAGCGAAGGACTAGTAACAGATACGCAGTATTTT. This codes for CASSEGLVTDTQYF.

The sample holds many counts of this clonotype. This rearrangement joins TRBV29-1 to TRBJ1-2; TRBD1 might be the D (6 bases). Trimming removed 4 bases at V and 2 bases at J, with 8 bases between. The germline CDR1 and CDR2 sequences are SQVTM and ANQGSEA. The CDR3 loop spans 12 amino acids. The CDR3 DNA sequence: TGCAGCGTTGGGGACACGAACTATGGCTACACCTTC. Protein product: CSVGDTNYGYTF.

A few counts support this clonotype. The chain has TRBV11-1 and TRBJ2-3, with D hard to call. Germline V CDR1 and CDR2: SGHAT, FQDESV (reference sequence). The CDR3 is 12 residues long. The V end was cut by 3 bases, the J end by 3 bases, with 4 bases between. This CDR3 is CASSFRTDTQYF. CDR3 in DNA: TGTGCCAGCAGCTTCAGGACAGATACGCAGTATTTT.

This clonotype was counted ten times or more. The CDR3 is CASSLATEAFF. The CDR3 bases are TGTGCCAGCAGTTTGGCCACTGAAGCTTTCTTT. This sequence joins TRBV12-3 or TRBV12-4 and TRBJ1-1; D is ambiguous. V lost 3 bases to trimming and J lost 4 bases, with 3 bases between them. This CDR3 region has 11 residues.

This clonotype was counted at least ten times. V usage is TRBV4-2 and J usage is TRBJ2-5; TRBD2 is a possible D gene (6 bases). This CDR3 region has 15 residues. Germline V gene data show CDR1 as LGHNA and CDR2 as YNFKEQ. Trimming removed 0 bases at V and 5 bases at J, with 13 bases between. The CDR3 region is CASSQDPGEGETQYF. The CDR3 nucleotides are TGTGCCAGCAGCCAAGATCCGGGGGAAGGGGAGACCCAGTACTTC.

This clonotype turned up a few times. V gene TRBV12-3 or TRBV12-4 combines with J gene TRBJ1-3; D is ambiguous. This CDR3 spans 15 amino acids. Trimming shortened V by 5 bases and J by 0 bases, and 11 bases separated the two germline ends. The CDR3 is CASSPILSSGNTIYF. In DNA, the CDR3 is TGTGCCAGCAGTCCCATATTGAGCTCTGGAAACACCATATATTTT.

The table lists this clonotype with many counts. This rearrangement joins TRBV7-9 to TRBJ2-6, with D maybe TRBD1 (5 bases). The germline gives CDR1 SEHNR, CDR2 FQNEAQ (reference sequence). The V and J ends lost 5 bases and 0 bases respectively, with 8 bases between them. The CDR3 loop spans 15 amino acids. This CDR3 is CASSKDSSGANVLTF. In DNA, the CDR3 is TGTGCCAGCAGCAAAGACAGCTCTGGGGCCAACGTCCTGACTTTC.

At least ten counts were recorded for this clonotype. The chain recombines TRBV6-5 with TRBJ1-2; D possibly corresponds to TRBD1 (6 bases). The CDR3 is 16 amino acids. Trimming removed 6 bases at V and 0 bases at J, with 17 bases between. Per the germline V gene, CDR1 is MNHEY and CDR2 is SVGAGI. The CDR3 region has the DNA TGTGCCAGCAGCCCGACAGGCACCGACCCTAACTATGGCTACACCTTC. Translation gives CASSPTGTDPNYGYTF.

As concerns this clonotype: A read error may explain this, as a much larger clone is one base away. For the CDR3, the DNA is TGCGCCAGCAGCGCCAGACCGGGCAATCAGCCCCAGCGTTTT. Translation: CASSARPGNQPQRF. This chain uses TRBV5-1 with TRBJ1-5; D gene ambiguous. Germline V gives CDR1 SGHRS, CDR2 YFSETQ. The length of the CDR3 is 14 residues.

This clonotype was seen only a few times. The V gene is TRBV7-2, the J gene TRBJ2-1; TRBD2 matches 9 bases. Trimming at V came to 2 bases and at J to 5 bases, leaving 4 bases not matched to a gene. Germline CDR1 is SGHTA and CDR2 is FQGNSA. This CDR3 region has 15 residues. The CDR3 nucleotides read TGTGCCAGCAGCTTAATGGCGGGAGGGAACAATGAGCAGTTCTTC. Translation: CASSLMAGGNNEQFF. Variable domain in full (rest from reference TRBV7-2 and TRBJ2-1): GAGVSQSPSNKVTEKGKDVELRCDPISGHTALYWYRQSLGQGLEFLIYFQGNSAPDKSGLPSDRFSAERTGGSVSTLTIQRTQQEDSAVYLCASSLMAGGNNEQFFGPGTRLTVL.

Concerning this clonotype: A single base separates this from a much larger clone, so it may be a read error. The chain combines TRBV29-1 with TRBJ1-1, with D tentatively TRBD1 (6 bases). The V gene's germline CDR1 is SQVTM and CDR2 ANQGSEA. This CDR3 contains 12 residues. CDR3 region: CSGGHPNPEAFF. CDR3 sequence (DNA): TGCAGCGGGGGACATCCGAACCCTGAAGCTTTCTTT.

J is TRBJ1-1 and V is TRBV6-5, with 11 bases lining up with TRBD1. Germline V gene data show CDR1 as MNHEY and CDR2 as SVGAGI. Losses at the gene ends were 2 bases for V and 4 bases for J; bases not matched to a gene: 9. The CDR3 runs to 17 residues. The CDR3 nucleotides are TGTGCCAGCAGTTACCGTTGGACAGGGGGCGGAGGCACTGAAGCTTTCTTT. It translates to CASSYRWTGGGGTEAFF.

This clonotype has only a few counts. The junction and the germline gene differ at one end; a read error may be behind it. The V gene is TRBV6-5, the J gene TRBJ1-2, with D unresolved. The CDR3 has 12 amino acids. Germline assignment: CDR1 MNHEY and CDR2 SVGAGI. The CDR3 spells CACRGRASGYTF. The CDR3 DNA reads TGTGCCTGCAGAGGGAGGGCGAGTGGCTACACCTTC.

The chain couples TRBV7-9 to TRBJ2-7, with 7 bases identical to TRBD1. This CDR3 has 16 residues. The V gene's germline CDR1 is SEHNR and CDR2 FQNEAQ (reference sequence). V shed 1 base, J shed 0 bases, and the junction held 6 bases outside the gene matches. For the CDR3, the DNA is TGTGCCAGCAGCTTAGGTTGGACAGGAACCTCCTACGAGCAGTACTTC. Protein: CASSLGWTGTSYEQYF.

This chain joins TRBV29-1 and TRBJ2-1; D remains ambiguous. This CDR3 contains 14 residues. Germline V gene lookup returns CDR1 SQVTM and CDR2 ANQGSEA. Trimming removed 3 bases at V and 3 bases at J, with 12 bases between. The DNA of the CDR3 is TGCAGCGTTGATTCGGCTAGATACTACAATGAGCAGTTCTTC. Its translation: CSVDSARYYNEQFF.

Concerning this clonotype itself: The junction does not match germline at one end; this may be a read error. The chain carries TRBV7-9 and TRBJ2-1, with 10 nucleotides matching TRBD2. Germline V lookup: CDR1 SEHNR, CDR2 FQNEAQ (reference sequence). The CDR3 sequence is 14 residues long. CDR3 amino acids: CASSLAGVRDEQFF. In DNA, the CDR3 is TGTGCCAGCAGCCTAGCGGGAGTGAGGGATGAGCAGTTCTTC.

The gene calls are TRBV20-1 and TRBJ2-7, with D tentatively TRBD2 (7 bases). V gave up 3 bases and J gave up 6 bases, with 21 bases separating them. Germline V gene data show CDR1 as DFQATT and CDR2 as SNEGSKA (reference sequence). The CDR3 has 15 amino acids. CDR3 coding DNA: TGCAGTGCTAGGGGGGCCGGGGCGGGAGTAACCGAGCAGTACTTC. As protein: CSARGAGAGVTEQYF.

On this clonotype: A read error may explain this, as a much larger clone is one base away. The chain has TRBV7-9 and TRBJ2-1; 7 nucleotides align to TRBD1. Germline V gene sequence: CDR1 SEHNR, CDR2 FQNEAQ (reference sequence). This CDR3 spans 12 amino acids. The trim removed 3 bases at V and 8 bases at J, leaving 1 base unmatched. The CDR3 region is CASSFTGDEQFF. The CDR3 DNA is TGTGCCAGCAGCTTCACAGGGGATGAGCAGTTCTTC.

This clonotype was seen repeatedly, ten times or more. The chain couples TRBV27 to TRBJ1-6; 11 bases are shared with TRBD1. With 5 bases clipped from V and 4 bases from J, the junction kept 7 bases outside the gene matches. The CDR3 has 17 amino acids. The germline gives CDR1 MNHEY, CDR2 SMNVEV (reference sequence). The CDR3 region is CASSQWTGGRYNSPLHF. In DNA, the CDR3 is TGTGCCAGCAGTCAATGGACAGGGGGCCGTTATAATTCACCCCTCCACTTT.

On this clonotype itself: A much larger clone differs by one base, so this may be a read error. The chain links TRBV6-5 to TRBJ2-3, with a possible D match to TRBD1 (6 bases). Germline values: CDR1 MNHEY, CDR2 SVGAGI. The CDR3 contains 14 residues. V was pared by 8 bases and J by 6 bases, with 18 bases between. CDR3 bases: TGTGCCAGCGGTGCCGACAGGAAAGGGGATACGCAGTATTTT. As protein: CASGADRKGDTQYF.

Points on this clonotype: A much larger clone sits a single nucleotide away, making a read error possible. The chain uses TRBV20-1 and TRBJ2-3, with 9 bases that match TRBD2. CDR1 and CDR2 (germline): DFQATT, SNEGSKA (reference sequence). The CDR3 is 15 amino acids. The CDR3 protein is CSATPAGGFTDTQYF. In nucleotides, the CDR3 is TGCAGCGCCACCCCAGCGGGAGGCTTCACAGATACGCAGTATTTT.

For the CDR3, the DNA is TGTGCCAGCAGTCTCAGGACTAGAGATACGCAGTATTTT. Translating gives CASSLRTRDTQYF. The chain combines TRBV27 with TRBJ2-3, with 7 bases that match TRBD2. The V and J ends lost 5 bases and 5 bases, in that order; junction bases with no gene match: 4. Germline V lookup: CDR1 MNHEY, CDR2 SMNVEV (reference sequence). This CDR3 is built from 13 residues.

CDR3 sequence: CASSLGPGEETQYF. As DNA, the CDR3 is TGTGCCAGCAGCTTGGGACCCGGTGAGGAGACCCAGTACTTC. The rearrangement uses TRBV7-2 and TRBJ2-5; D may match TRBD1 or TRBD2 (5 bases each). The V gene lost 3 bases and the J gene lost 5 bases, with 13 bases spanning the gap. This CDR3 contains 14 residues. Germline values: CDR1 SGHTA, CDR2 FQGNSA.

CDR3 loop: CATSPRDRPYDTQYF. The CDR3, as DNA: TGTGCCACCAGTCCCCGGGACAGACCATACGATACGCAGTATTTT. The V gene is TRBV24-1, the J gene TRBJ2-3; 7 bases align to TRBD1. The V gene's germline CDR1 is KGHDR and CDR2 SFDVKD. The CDR3 runs to 15 residues. The V segment lost 6 bases and the J segment 6 bases; nucleotides outside the gene matches: 11.

This clonotype was seen a single time. This chain joins TRBV5-5 and TRBJ2-2; D is undetermined. Germline CDR1 and CDR2: SGHKS and YYEKEE (reference sequence). Trimming cost V 0 bases and J 4 bases, with 10 bases left between them. The CDR3 is 15 residues long. The CDR3: CASSLVGLPTGELFF. The CDR3 DNA follows: TGTGCCAGCAGCTTGGTCGGGCTACCCACCGGGGAGCTGTTTTTT.